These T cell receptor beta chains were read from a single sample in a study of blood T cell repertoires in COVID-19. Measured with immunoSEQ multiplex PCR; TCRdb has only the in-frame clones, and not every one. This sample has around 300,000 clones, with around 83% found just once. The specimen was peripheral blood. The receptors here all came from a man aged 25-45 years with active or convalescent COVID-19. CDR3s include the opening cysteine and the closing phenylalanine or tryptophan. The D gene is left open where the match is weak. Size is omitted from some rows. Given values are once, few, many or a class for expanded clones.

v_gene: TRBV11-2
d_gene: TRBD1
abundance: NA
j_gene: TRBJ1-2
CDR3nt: TGTGCCAGCAGACCTCTACCGACAGGGCCTCTCCGCGGTGGCTACACCTTC
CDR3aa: CASRPLPTGPLRGGYTF

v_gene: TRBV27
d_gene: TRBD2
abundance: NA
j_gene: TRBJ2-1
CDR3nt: TGTGCCAGCAGTCTGTTCGGACTAGCGGGAGGATGGTACAATGAGCAGTTCTTC
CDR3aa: CASSLFGLAGGWYNEQFF

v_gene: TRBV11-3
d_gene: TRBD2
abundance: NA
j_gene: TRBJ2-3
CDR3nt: TGTGCCAGCAGCGCGGGACTAGCGGGCACAGATACGCAGTATTTT
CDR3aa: CASSAGLAGTDTQYF

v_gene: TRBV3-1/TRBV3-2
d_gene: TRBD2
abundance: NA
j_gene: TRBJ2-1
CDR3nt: TGTGCCAGCAGCCAAACTAGCGGGAGGACCGCTCGGAATGAGCAGTTCTTC
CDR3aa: CASSQTSGRTARNEQFF

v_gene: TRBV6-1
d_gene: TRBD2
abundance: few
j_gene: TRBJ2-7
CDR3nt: TGTGCCAGCAGTGAGTGGGCTAGCGGGCCTCCGGACGAGCAGTACTTC
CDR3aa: CASSEWASGPPDEQYF

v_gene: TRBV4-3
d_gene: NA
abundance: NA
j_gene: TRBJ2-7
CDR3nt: TGCGCCAGCAGCCAGGTAGACAGACCCTACGAGCAGTACTTC
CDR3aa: CASSQVDRPYEQYF

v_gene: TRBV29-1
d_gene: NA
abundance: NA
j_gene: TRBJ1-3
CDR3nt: TGCAGCGTTGATACGCCGGAGTTCTCTGGAAACACCATATATTTT
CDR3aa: CSVDTPEFSGNTIYF

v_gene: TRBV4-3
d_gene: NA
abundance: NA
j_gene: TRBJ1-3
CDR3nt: TGCGCCAGCAGCCAAGATTGGGCAAGCTCTGGAAACACCATATATTTT
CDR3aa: CASSQDWASSGNTIYF

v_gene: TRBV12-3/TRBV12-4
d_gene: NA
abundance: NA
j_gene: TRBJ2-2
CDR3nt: TGTGCCAGCAGTTCGACCGGGGAGCTGTTTTTT
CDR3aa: CASSSTGELFF

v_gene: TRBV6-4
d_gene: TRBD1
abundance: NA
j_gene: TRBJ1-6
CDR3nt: TGTGCCAGCGGTCGGGACAGAGAAAATTCACCCCTCCACTTT
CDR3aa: CASGRDRENSPLHF

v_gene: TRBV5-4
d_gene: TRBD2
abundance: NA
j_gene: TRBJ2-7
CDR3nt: TGTGCCAGCAGCTCAGCTAGCGGGCGATCCTACGAGCAGTACTTC
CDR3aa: CASSSASGRSYEQYF

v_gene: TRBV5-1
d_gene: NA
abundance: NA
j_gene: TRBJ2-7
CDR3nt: TGCGCCAGCAGCTTAAGGCGGTCCCCTACGGAGCAGTACTTC
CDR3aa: CASSLRRSPTEQYF

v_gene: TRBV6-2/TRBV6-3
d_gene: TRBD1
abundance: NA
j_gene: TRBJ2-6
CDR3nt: TGTGCCAGCAGCCGCCTAGCTGGGACAGGAGGCTCTGGGGCCAACGTCCTGACTTTC
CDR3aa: CASSRLAGTGGSGANVLTF

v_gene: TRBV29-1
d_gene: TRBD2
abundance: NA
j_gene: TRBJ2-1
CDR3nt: TGCAGCGTTGAAACTAGCGGTTCCTACAATGAGCAGTTCTTC
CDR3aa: CSVETSGSYNEQFF

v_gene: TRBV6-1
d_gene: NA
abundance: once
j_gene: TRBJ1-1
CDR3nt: TGTGCCAGCAGCCGGACAGCCTATGAAGCTTTCTTT
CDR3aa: CASSRTAYEAFF

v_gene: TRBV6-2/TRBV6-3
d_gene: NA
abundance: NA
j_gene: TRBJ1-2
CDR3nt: TGTGCCAGCAGCCAGGCCGGGAACTATGGCTACACCTTC
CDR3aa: CASSQAGNYGYTF

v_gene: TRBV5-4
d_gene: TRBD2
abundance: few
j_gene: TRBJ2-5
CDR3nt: TGTGCCAGCTCCTCGGGACTAGCGGATCAAGAGACCCAGTACTTC
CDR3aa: CASSSGLADQETQYF

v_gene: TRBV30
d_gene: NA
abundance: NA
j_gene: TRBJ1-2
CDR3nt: TGTGCCTGGAGTAGGGGCACAGGCTATGGCTACACCTTC
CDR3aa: CAWSRGTGYGYTF

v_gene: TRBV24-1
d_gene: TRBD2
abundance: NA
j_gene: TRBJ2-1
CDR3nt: TGTGCCACCAGCCTCAGCGGGAGGGCCTATGAGCAGTTCTTC
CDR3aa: CATSLSGRAYEQFF

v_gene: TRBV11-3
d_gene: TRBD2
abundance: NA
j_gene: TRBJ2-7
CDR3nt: TGTGCCAGCAGCTTGGCCAGCCGAACGGGGGGCGAGCAGTACTTC
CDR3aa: CASSLASRTGGEQYF

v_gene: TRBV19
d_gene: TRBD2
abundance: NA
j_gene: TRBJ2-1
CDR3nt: TGTGCCAGTAGCCGACTAGCGGGGGAGAATGAGCAGTTCTTC
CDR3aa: CASSRLAGENEQFF

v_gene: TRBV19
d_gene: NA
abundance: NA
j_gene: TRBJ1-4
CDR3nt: TGTGCCATTTTCCGGGACTCCCATAATGAAAAACTGTTTTTT
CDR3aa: CAIFRDSHNEKLFF

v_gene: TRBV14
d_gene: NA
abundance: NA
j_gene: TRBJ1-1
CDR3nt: TGTGCCAGCAGCTCCGGTATGAACACTGAAGCTTTCTTT
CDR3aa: CASSSGMNTEAFF

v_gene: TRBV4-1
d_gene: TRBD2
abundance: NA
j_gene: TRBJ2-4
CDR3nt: TGCGCCAGCAGCCCTAGGGGCAGCGGGGGATATTCGCAAAACATTCAGTACTTC
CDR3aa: CASSPRGSGGYSQNIQYF

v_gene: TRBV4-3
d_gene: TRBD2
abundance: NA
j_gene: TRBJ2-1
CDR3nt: TGCGCCAGCAGCCAAGATCCTAGCGGGAGTAGGTATGAGCAGTTCTTC
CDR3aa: CASSQDPSGSRYEQFF

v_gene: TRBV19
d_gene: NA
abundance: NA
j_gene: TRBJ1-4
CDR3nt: TGTGCCAGTAGTATGACTTCCGCTACGACTAATGAAAAACTGTTTTTT
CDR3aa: CASSMTSATTNEKLFF

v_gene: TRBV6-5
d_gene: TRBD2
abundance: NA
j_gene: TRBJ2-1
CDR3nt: TGTGCCAGCAACCTAGCGGGATTTTACAATGAGCAGTTCTTC
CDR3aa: CASNLAGFYNEQFF

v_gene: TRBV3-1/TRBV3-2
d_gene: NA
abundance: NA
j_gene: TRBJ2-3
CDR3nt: TGTGCCAGCAGCCCCTATCCGGGAGTCGCAGATACGCAGTATTTT
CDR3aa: CASSPYPGVADTQYF

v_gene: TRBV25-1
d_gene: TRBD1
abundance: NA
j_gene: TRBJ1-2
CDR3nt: TGTGCCAGCAGTGAACTAATGGGGGGGACAGGGTCTTTCTATGGCTACACCTTC
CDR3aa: CASSELMGGTGSFYGYTF

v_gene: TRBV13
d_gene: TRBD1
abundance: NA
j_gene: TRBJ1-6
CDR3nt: TGTGCCAGCAGCTTAGGACGATTGGGACAGGTAGATTCACCCCTCCACTTT
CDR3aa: CASSLGRLGQVDSPLHF

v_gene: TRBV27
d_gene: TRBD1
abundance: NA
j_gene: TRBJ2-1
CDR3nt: TGTGCCAGCAGCGCGTTGGGGACAGGGACGGCCAATGAGCAGTTCTTC
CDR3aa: CASSALGTGTANEQFF

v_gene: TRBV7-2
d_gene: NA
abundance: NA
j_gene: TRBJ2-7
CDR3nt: TGTGCCAGCAGCCGGGGGACAGTCGACCTGGGCGAGCAGTACTTC
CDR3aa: CASSRGTVDLGEQYF

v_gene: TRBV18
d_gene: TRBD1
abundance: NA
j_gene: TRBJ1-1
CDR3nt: TGTGCCAGCTCGCCAACCTTACAGGGGGCAAACACTGAAGCTTTCTTT
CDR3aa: CASSPTLQGANTEAFF

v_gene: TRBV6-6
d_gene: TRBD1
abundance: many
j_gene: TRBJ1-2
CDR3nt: TGTGCCAGCAGCTCCATTGGACAGGGGGCGGACACCTTC
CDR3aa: CASSSIGQGADTF

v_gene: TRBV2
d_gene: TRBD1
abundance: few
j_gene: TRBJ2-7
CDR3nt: TGTGCCAGCAATTGGGACAGGGGCTACTACGAGCAGTACTTC
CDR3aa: CASNWDRGYYEQYF

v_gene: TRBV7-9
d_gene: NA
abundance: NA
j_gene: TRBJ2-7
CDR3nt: TGTGCCAGCAGCCCCTACAGGGTTGGCTACGAGCAGTACTTC
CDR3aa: CASSPYRVGYEQYF

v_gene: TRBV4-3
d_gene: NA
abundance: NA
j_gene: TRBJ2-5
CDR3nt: TGCGCCAGCAGCCAAAAGAGGTCCTGGCGGGAAGAGACCCAGTACTTC
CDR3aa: CASSQKRSWREETQYF

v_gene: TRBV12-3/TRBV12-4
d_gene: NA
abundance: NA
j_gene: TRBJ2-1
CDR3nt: TGTGCCACCTCTAGAGGTCTCGGTGAGCAGTTCTTC
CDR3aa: CATSRGLGEQFF

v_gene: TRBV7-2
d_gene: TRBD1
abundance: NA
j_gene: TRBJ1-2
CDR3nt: TGTGCCAGCAGCTTCGGGACAGGGGATTATGGCTACACCTTC
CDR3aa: CASSFGTGDYGYTF

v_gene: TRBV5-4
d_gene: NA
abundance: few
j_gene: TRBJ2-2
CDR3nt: TGTGCCAGCAGCTCCCAGGAGGGAGCGCTAGCCGGGGAGCTGTTTTTT
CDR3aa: CASSSQEGALAGELFF